The 22 T cell receptor beta chains below come from one sample, sequenced in a study of blood T cell repertoires in COVID-19. Repertoires were generated with immunoSEQ multiplex PCR, while TCRdb's copy carries only in-frame clones and drops some. The sample shows about 64,000 clones, more than 70% of them seen only once. The sequenced sample consisted of peripheral blood. These receptors came from a man aged 65 to 79 with acute or convalescent COVID-19.

This sequence joins TRBV19 and TRBJ2-3; 8 bases align to TRBD1. V was clipped by 7 bases and J by 1 base; unmatched bases: 7. The CDR3 totals 15 residues. Germline V gene sequence: CDR1 LNHDA, CDR2 SQIVND (reference sequence). DNA for the CDR3: TGTGCCAGTAAGGGGCGGGACAGGCGCACAGATACGCAGTATTTT. Amino acids: CASKGRDRRTDTQYF.

The V gene is TRBV6-6, the J gene TRBJ1-4; D remains ambiguous. V gave up 0 bases and J gave up 14 bases, with 19 bases separating them. Germline CDR1 reads MNHNY; CDR2 reads SVGAGI (reference sequence). The CDR3 loop spans 15 amino acids. CDR3 amino acids: CASSYSTLDSYFLFF. The CDR3 nucleotides are TGTGCCAGCAGTTACTCGACCCTGGACTCTTACTTTCTGTTTTTT.

The chain couples TRBV5-4 to TRBJ1-6; D uncertain. The CDR3 is 14 residues long. Between the trimmed V and J ends, which lost 2 bases and 10 bases, there was a span of 13 bases. CDR1 and CDR2 (germline): SGHNT, YYREEE (reference sequence). The CDR3 is CASSLLQSSSPLHF. DNA of the CDR3: TGTGCCAGCAGCTTATTACAGTCAAGCTCACCCCTCCACTTT. Using reference TRBV5-4 and TRBJ1-6 for the parts outside the CDR3, the full variable domain is ETGVTQSPTHLIKTRGQQVTLRCSSQSGHNTVSWYQQALGQGPQFIFQYYREEENGRGNFPPRFSGLQFPNYSSELNVNALELDDSALYLCASSLLQSSSPLHFGNGTRLTVT.

This clone has only a few counts. J is TRBJ1-2 and V is TRBV12-5, with TRBD1 identical over 8 bases. The ends lost 6 bases at V and 7 bases at J; junction bases unmatched: 10. CDR1 and CDR2 from the germline V gene are LGHNT and FRNRAP. The CDR3 totals 14 residues. For the CDR3, the DNA is TGTGCTAGTGGCCGGGGACAGGCCTGGGGTGGCTACACCTTC. Translated: CASGRGQAWGGYTF.

The CDR3 DNA reads as TGTGCCAGTAGCTCTCTAGCGGGGGGTTTCAATGAGCAGTTCTTC. This gives the protein CASSSLAGGFNEQFF. V gene TRBV19 combines with J gene TRBJ2-1, with 11 bases identical to TRBD2. The germline gives CDR1 LNHDA, CDR2 SQIVND (reference sequence). The CDR3 is 15 residues long. V lost 6 bases to trimming and J lost 6 bases; unmatched junction nucleotides: 7.

The CDR3 spells CASSRALAGGSSYEQFF. CDR3 coding DNA: TGCGCCAGCAGCCGGGCCCTAGCGGGGGGGTCCTCATATGAGCAGTTCTTC. V usage is TRBV4-1 and J usage is TRBJ2-1; 12 bases agree with TRBD2. With V trimmed by 4 bases and J by 8 bases, 12 bases remained unmatched. Germline V gene sequence: CDR1 MGHRA, CDR2 YSYEKL. This CDR3 contains 17 residues.

The CDR3 sequence is CASRKPGPGELFF. For the CDR3, the DNA is TGTGCCAGCAGAAAACCAGGGCCCGGGGAGCTGTTTTTT. The chain carries TRBV28 and TRBJ2-2; possibly TRBD1 for D (5 bases). With 6 bases removed from V and 6 bases from J, the gap between germline ends came to 11 bases. CDR3 length equals 13 residues. Germline V lookup: CDR1 MDHEN, CDR2 SYDVKM.

This chain uses TRBV27 with TRBJ1-2; no clear D gene. V was cut by 3 bases and J by 4 bases, with 12 bases left in between. Germline CDR1 and CDR2: MNHEY and SMNVEV (reference sequence). The CDR3 has 14 residues. The CDR3 spells CASSFTGISYGYTF. CDR3 DNA sequence: TGTGCCAGCAGTTTTACGGGGATCTCCTATGGCTACACCTTC.

The gene calls are TRBV12-3 or TRBV12-4 and TRBJ1-3; no definite D call. The CDR3 consists of 12 residues. Trimming left V 3 bases short and J 8 bases short, with 8 bases between. The CDR3 region is CASSFYPDTIYF. In DNA, the CDR3 is TGTGCCAGCAGTTTTTACCCAGACACCATATATTTT.

The chain uses TRBV10-3 and TRBJ2-5, with 8 bases matching TRBD1. The CDR3 runs 17 residues. With 4 bases clipped from V and 3 bases from J, the junction kept 13 bases outside the gene matches. The germline CDR1 and CDR2 sequences are ENHRY and SYGVKD. CDR3 sequence (DNA): TGTGCCATCAGTGTTTTAGGGGCAGGGGGCGCAGAAGAGACCCAGTACTTC. Protein sequence: CAISVLGAGGAEETQYF.

This chain links TRBV19 with TRBJ2-7, with 9 bases that match TRBD1. The CDR3 loop spans 13 amino acids. CDR1 and CDR2 (germline): LNHDA, SQIVND (reference sequence). V lost 3 bases and J lost 4; bases outside the gene matches: 1. CDR3 coding DNA: TGTGCCAGTAGTATGACAGGGGGGTACGAGCAGTACTTC. Residues: CASSMTGGYEQYF.

This chain uses TRBV5-6 with TRBJ1-2, with no clear D. The CDR3 length is 13 residues. V was trimmed by 4 bases and J by 8 bases, leaving 15 bases between them. Germline V CDR1 and CDR2: SGHDT, YYEEEE. This chain's CDR3 is CASSPQRDPGYTF. In nucleotides, the CDR3 is TGTGCCAGCAGCCCCCAGAGGGATCCCGGCTACACCTTC.

This clone was observed once. V usage is TRBV7-8 and J usage is TRBJ2-2; D possibly corresponds to TRBD1 (6 bases). CDR3 length: 16 amino acids. The germline CDR1 and CDR2 sequences are SGHVS and FQNEAQ. V shed 5 bases and J shed 11 bases, with 24 bases lying between them. The CDR3 region is CASSPVRGSLERELFF. CDR3 sequence (DNA): TGTGCCAGCAGCCCCGTCAGGGGATCTCTGGAAAGAGAGCTGTTTTTT.

V usage is TRBV25-1 and J usage is TRBJ2-3, with 12 bases identical to TRBD2. Trimming removed 1 base from V and 5 bases from J; junction bases left unmatched: 10. In germline, CDR1 is MGHDK, CDR2 SYGVNS. This CDR3 has 18 amino acids. Here the CDR3 reads CASSEWASGGAKEDTQYF. CDR3 DNA sequence: TGTGCCAGCAGTGAATGGGCTAGCGGGGGGGCCAAGGAAGATACGCAGTATTTT.

This sequence joins TRBV3-1 (or the pseudogene TRBV3-2) and TRBJ1-1, with 11 bases identical to TRBD1. CDR3 length: 17 residues. The V and J ends lost 4 bases and 0 bases, in that order; junction bases with no gene match: 7. Per the germline V gene, CDR1 is LGHDT and CDR2 is YNNKEL (reference sequence). This chain's CDR3 is CASSPWTGGRMNTEAFF. The CDR3 DNA sequence: TGTGCCAGCAGCCCCTGGACAGGGGGCAGAATGAACACTGAAGCTTTCTTT.

This clone occurred a few times. The V and J genes are TRBV30 and TRBJ2-4; a weak D match, TRBD1 (7 bases). From germline, CDR1 is GTSNPN and CDR2 SVGIG (reference sequence). V was cut by 0 bases and J by 8 bases, with 11 bases left in between. This CDR3 comprises 13 residues. DNA of the CDR3: TGTGCCTGGAGTGTGACAGGGAGGTACATTCAGTACTTC. It specifies CAWSVTGRYIQYF.

CDR3 amino acids: CASSFSRNTEAFF. The CDR3, as DNA: TGTGCCAGCAGTTTTTCCAGGAACACTGAAGCTTTCTTT. The gene calls are TRBV12-3 or TRBV12-4 and TRBJ1-1; D is undetermined. The CDR3 is 13 amino acids. The V end lost 3 bases, the J end lost 1 base, and 6 bases lay between the germline ends.

This chain uses TRBV7-2 with TRBJ1-1; the D is unclear. Deletions cut 0 bases from V and 0 bases from J, with 11 bases between. Germline V gene sequence: CDR1 SGHTA, CDR2 FQGNSA. The CDR3 extends over 16 amino acids. CDR3 protein: CASSLAVGLMNTEAFF. CDR3 DNA: TGTGCCAGCAGCTTAGCGGTAGGACTCATGAACACTGAAGCTTTCTTT.

The chain uses TRBV7-9 and TRBJ1-2, with 7 positions matching TRBD1. The CDR3 is 14 amino acids. Germline V gene data show CDR1 as SEHNR and CDR2 as FQNEAQ (reference sequence). V gave up 9 bases and J gave up 5 bases; unmatched junction bases: 12. CDR3 nucleotide sequence: TGTGCCAGTACTTTGACAGGGAGGGATTATGGCTACACCTTC. Its protein product is CASTLTGRDYGYTF.

This clone was seen more than once but under ten times. J is TRBJ1-3 and V is TRBV7-3; weak D call: TRBD1 (5 bases). The CDR3 covers 15 residues. V shed 5 bases and J shed 0 bases, with 11 bases lying between them. The germline V gene encodes CDR1 SGHTA and CDR2 FQGTGA. The CDR3, as DNA: TGTGCCAGCAGCCCCTCCGGGGGCTCTGGAAACACCATATATTTT. This encodes CASSPSGGSGNTIYF.

The table lists this clone with a count of one. The chain employs TRBV6-2 or TRBV6-3 and TRBJ1-5; the match to TRBD1 covers 7 bases. V trimming: 5 bases; J trimming: 2 bases; junction bases outside the gene matches: 9. CDR3 length equals 16 residues. CDR1 is MNHEY and CDR2 is SVGEGT in the germline V gene. CDR3 bases: TGTGCCAGCAGTGGGACAGAAAGGGCCCGCAATCAGCCCCAGCATTTT. Protein sequence: CASSGTERARNQPQHF.

The chain combines TRBV5-1 with TRBJ1-6; D uncertain. V was pared by 0 bases and J by 7 bases, with 11 bases between. The CDR3 consists of 15 residues. Germline CDR1 SGHRS, CDR2 YFSETQ. The CDR3 loop is CASSLEWASNSPLHF. In nucleotides, the CDR3 is TGCGCCAGCAGCTTGGAGTGGGCGTCCAATTCACCCCTCCACTTT.